This is a list of T cell receptor beta chains from one sample in a study of T cell responses to AZD1222 COVID-19 vaccine. Only in-frame clones appear in the TCRdb table, and some are missing; sequencing was by immunoSEQ multiplex PCR. The table has some 160,000 clones, roughly 87% seen once. Here the sequenced sample was peripheral blood, taken 28 days after the second AZD1222 dose. Source of these receptors: an adult who received the AZD1222 COVID-19 vaccine. CDR3s leave out the opening cysteine and the closing phenylalanine or tryptophan. Fields, in order: V gene, J gene, CDR3 protein.

TRBV15	TRBJ1-5	ATSRRTDVWSNQPQH
TRBV5-1	TRBJ2-7	ASSYRGVQY
TRBV2	TRBJ2-7	ASSSLAGGPSSYEQY
TRBV30	TRBJ1-5	AWSGTPSNQPQH
TRBV9	TRBJ1-4	ASSGDWTAATNEKLF
TRBV2	TRBJ1-5	ASSYRSNQPQH
TRBV5-5	TRBJ1-2	ASSPGQSLYGYT
TRBV6-5	TRBJ2-2	ASSLGLSNTGELF
TRBV10-1	TRBJ2-3	ASSEGLAGYRTQY
TRBV9	TRBJ2-5	ASSARTGDKETQY
TRBV7-9	TRBJ1-1	ASSSRVGNTEAF
TRBV5-1	TRBJ2-3	ASSLARTDTQY
TRBV6-5	TRBJ2-7	ASGVVAQY
TRBV6-2/TRBV6-3	TRBJ1-5	ASSWTGDNQPQH
TRBV5-1	TRBJ2-7	ASSLRQGGEQY
TRBV4-1	TRBJ2-7	ASSQDIGPYEQY
TRBV27	TRBJ2-5	ASSAKASLILETQY
TRBV2	TRBJ1-2	ASTPGAYGDGYT
TRBV4-3	TRBJ1-6	ASSQVWDRVLSPLH
TRBV7-5	TRBJ2-2	VRSSRHNSGELF
TRBV9	TRBJ1-3	ASSAGQGRTGNTIY
TRBV5-1	TRBJ2-7	ASRDHREPYEQY
TRBV5-5	TRBJ1-3	ASSLTLNSGNTIY
TRBV7-6	TRBJ1-4	ASRTISGQGIEKLF
TRBV19	TRBJ1-1	ASSTPSGGVNTEAF
TRBV19	TRBJ1-2	ASSTRQDGGYT
TRBV20-1	TRBJ1-2	SARTVNGYT
TRBV9	TRBJ2-3	ASSVTSGTDTQY
TRBV5-1	TRBJ2-3	ASSFTRPDTQY
TRBV6-5	TRBJ1-4	ASRGSLNEKLF
TRBV7-9	TRBJ2-7	ASSSDTYEQY
TRBV4-1	TRBJ2-1	ASSQGTASYNEQF
TRBV6-4	TRBJ2-2	ASIVAGGHTGELF
TRBV19	TRBJ2-7	ASSIGFGATLSYEQY
TRBV5-1	TRBJ1-5	ASSPMGSNQPQH
TRBV4-1	TRBJ2-2	ASSGYRENTGELF
TRBV10-1	TRBJ1-2	ASSVVGRGGNYGYT
TRBV13	TRBJ2-1	ASSPEGASHNEQF
TRBV10-3	TRBJ1-5	AISDPGVRVGQPQH
TRBV28	TRBJ1-2	ASSLSSYYGYT
TRBV6-5	TRBJ2-2	ASNLWGGELF